These 2 T cell receptor beta chains were all obtained from the same sample, sequenced in a study of post-analysis software for immune sequencing data. Study observations and caveats: There were five or six TRBV segments more frequent in patients than controls, and TRBV5-6, TRBV5-1 and TRBV20-1 were among them.

Unique molecular identifiers tagged the TCR beta cDNA libraries. TCRdb ran MiXCR on the PCR reads and lists one entry per CDR3 protein. The sample lists 740,000 or so distinct CDR3 sequences, approximately 50% occurring once. Their cognate antigens are unknown. Source material: blood. The receptors were sampled from a girl aged 5 to 17 with multiple sclerosis.

V is TRBV5-1 and J is TRBJ2-7; D uncertain. Trimming stripped 2 bases from V and 7 bases from J, with 16 bases between. The CDR3 is made up of 14 amino acids. Germline CDR1 and CDR2: SGHRS and YFSETQ. The CDR3 spells CASSLAPGLGEQYF. The CDR3 coding sequence is TGCGCCAGCAGCTTAGCGCCGGGCCTGGGGGAGCAGTACTTC.

The V and J genes are TRBV5-1 and TRBJ2-7; perhaps TRBD1 as D (5 bases). Trimming pared 0 bases from V and 2 bases from J, leaving 12 bases between. The CDR3 runs to 15 residues. The germline V gene encodes CDR1 SGHRS and CDR2 YFSETQ. The DNA of the CDR3 is TGCGCCAGCAGCTTGGATGGCAGGGCAGCCTACGAGCAGTACTTC. Its translation is CASSLDGRAAYEQYF.